The T cell receptor (beta chain) described here comes from a study of Tregs in tolerant kidney transplant recipients. On this clone itself: The read ends 3 residues before the CDR3 terminus; that terminus is restored from the germline J gene.

The CDR3 has 13 residues. Germline V gene lookup returns CDR1 KGHSH and CDR2 LQKENI. Trimming shortened V by 3 bases and J by 1 base, and 6 bases separated the two germline ends. Profiling relied on immunoSEQ multiplex PCR, and the TCRdb table lists in-frame clones only, not all of them. This specimen shows 45,000 to 55,000 clones; the ten leading clones hold about 0.85%. The receptor comes from a human donor who received a combined kidney and bone marrow transplant. Sequences were derived from CD4+ T cells from blood, sampled before the transplant. The V and J genes are TRBV18 and TRBJ1-1; D possibly corresponds to TRBD1 (5 bases). Here the CDR3 reads CASSPDKNTEAFF. CDR3 DNA (partial): TGTGCCAGCTCACCGGACAAGAACACTGAA.